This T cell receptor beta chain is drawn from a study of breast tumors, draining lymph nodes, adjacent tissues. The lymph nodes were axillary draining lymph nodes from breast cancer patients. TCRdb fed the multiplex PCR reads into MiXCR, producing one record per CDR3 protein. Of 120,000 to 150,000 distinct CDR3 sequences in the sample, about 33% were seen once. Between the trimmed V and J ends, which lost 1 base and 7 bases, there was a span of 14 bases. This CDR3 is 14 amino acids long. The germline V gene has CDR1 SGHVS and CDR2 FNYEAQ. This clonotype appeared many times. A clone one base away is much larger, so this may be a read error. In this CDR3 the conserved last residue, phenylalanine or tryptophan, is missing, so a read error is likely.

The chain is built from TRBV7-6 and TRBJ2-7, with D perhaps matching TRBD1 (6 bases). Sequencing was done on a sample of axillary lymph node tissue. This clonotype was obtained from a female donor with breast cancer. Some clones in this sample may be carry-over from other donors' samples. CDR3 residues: CASSLVVGAREQYL. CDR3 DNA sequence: TGTGCCAGCAGCTTAGTAGTGGGGGCAAGGGAGCAGTACCTC.